This TCR beta chain was profiled in a study of cytomegalovirus exposure and HLA in healthy donors (dated by TCRdb to about 2017). For the study in its entirety: An earlier analysis of about 530 of the donors reported about 300 Gb of sequence data and roughly 120 million unique TCR beta sequences obtained from about 200 million T cells. Roughly 300 gigabases of sequencing data and around 80 million unique TCR sequences made up an early release that covered 500 to 700 HLA-typed donors. Of the 350 to 400 genotyped donors, 65% to 90% fell in the genetic ancestry cluster associated with self-reported Caucasian donors. The study aimed to test whether signatures of past pathogen exposure could be identified by cataloging public T cell receptors. The study profiled the T cell repertoires of approximately 700 subjects by immunosequencing and related them to cytomegalovirus serostatus. In addition to the first cohort of 666 subjects, a separate validation cohort of approximately 130 different subjects was used. High-throughput TCR immunosequencing, statistical association of individual TCRs with disease status, and machine learning were combined to predict cytomegalovirus infection status. A later analysis re-analyzed previously published TCR beta repertoires from roughly 600 donors and added high-resolution HLA genotyping to study TCR occurrence patterns. The later analysis used no new phenotypic data to find candidate immune exposures, relying instead on TCR beta sequences and their occurrence across donors. In an earlier analysis of 500 to 650 of the donors, high-throughput TCR beta sequencing was used to judge whether each TCR beta V gene segment behaved as functional or pseudogenic. Donor age, sex, ethnicity and CMV serostatus were compiled alongside the repertoire data. In a later genetic analysis, genome-wide SNP genotypes for about three fifths of the roughly 670 donors were used, and that subset was treated as a discovery cohort. Every repertoire in the discovery cohort had been generated on one and the same sequencing platform. HLA typing covered class I and class II loci at four-digit resolution. The number of typed donors differed by locus: about 620-640 for A, B, C, DRB1 and DQB1; 500 to 550 for DQA1; 606 for DPA1; and about 450 for DPB1. Roughly 5 DR-DQ haplotypes were treated as single units for association and clustering because of strong linkage in the cohort. Among 398 genotyped donors of the cohort, an average of around 240,000 unique TCR beta nucleotide sequences were sequenced per donor, about a sixth of them non-productive. Study-level results and caveats: The classifier was reported to diagnose cytomegalovirus status with high specificity and sensitivity in both the original and validation cohorts. In a later analysis, TCR association rates were found to vary across HLA loci, with the most associated TCRs seen for DRB1 alleles and the fewest for HLA-C alleles. Correlated functional status among segregating V segments might be attributable to linkage disequilibrium, but an unknown experimental factor could not be ruled out. Strong co-occurrence of HLA alleles, especially DR and DQ, made assigning TCR associations to individual alleles difficult. In vitro tests confirmed that three of the cytomegalovirus-associated TCR beta chains recognize cytomegalovirus antigens. In the study, 150 to 200 TCR beta chains were listed as associated with cytomegalovirus. In a later analysis, around 17,000 TCR beta sequences were associated with specific HLA alleles at a false discovery rate of 0.05. The earlier analysis of 587 of the donors excluded 15 to 20 rarely observed V segments, including chromosome 9 orphons, because counts were too low. Only TCR beta chains were sequenced in this cohort, and the absence of alpha or paired-chain data limited detectable features. Because HLA typing was unavailable for some donors at each locus, only the typed subset was used in association tests. While some public TCRs were present in many individuals, most TCR sequences turned up only very rarely across donors. A cluster of highly shared sequence variants was judged likely to represent a technical artifact of the sequencing pipeline. It was suggested by the authors that the approach could potentially be generalized to other disease states and immunological phenotypes. According to a later genetic analysis, donors in an Asian-associated ancestry cluster had fewer N-insertions in productive TCRs than the approximately 690-donor mean. Broadly in line with IMGT annotations, most TCR beta V segments showed up in productive rearrangements about 90% or about 30% of the time in an earlier analysis of around 550 of the donors. V-gene and J-gene trimming of TCR beta chains was associated with a missense DCLRE1C variant in a later genetic analysis, and the association was replicated in an independent cohort. Immune exposure information for the cohort was limited to CMV serostatus. A later analysis found that HLA-associated TCR beta chains were more clonally expanded and had lower generation probabilities than equally common non-associated chains. Roughly uniform sequencing depth across donors was assumed in presence/absence analyses, although this assumption may not hold. A further reported finding was that TCR beta sequences accurately predicted the HLA-A and HLA-B alleles for most subjects in the first cohort. The 87-base-pair reads could not distinguish some IMGT-functional V segments, including TRBV6-2 and TRBV6-3, so those segments were excluded. In a later analysis, most CMV-associated TCR beta chains were found to appear HLA-restricted, with HLA associations seemingly driven largely by CMV exposure. A later analysis reported that several top co-occurrence clusters appeared linked to parvovirus B19, influenza, CMV and Epstein-Barr virus.

Deletion took 4 bases off V and 3 bases off J, with a span of 5 bases between the germline ends. The germline V gene encodes CDR1 WNHNN and CDR2 SYGVQD (reference sequence). There are 12 amino acids in the CDR3, from cysteine to phenylalanine inclusive. The DNA shown is the 36-base CDR3, in frame from base 1. Library preparation used the immunoSEQ multiplex PCR assay. For the multiplex PCR, a mixture combining 60 forward primers for TCR Vbeta segments and 13 reverse primers for TCR Jbeta segments was used. A multiplex PCR assay on genomic DNA amplified the CDR3 region of rearranged TCR beta genes. The Illumina HiSeq System was used to sequence the amplified TCR beta libraries as 87-base-pair reads. The authors' pipeline ran thus. Across the 670 or so repertoires, a later analysis counted some 81 million unique TCR beta chains, 9.5 million to 12 million of which were shared by at least two donors. To remove PCR and sequencing errors, raw reads were error-corrected and collapsed into unique sequences using a nearest-neighbor algorithm that merged closely related sequences. CDR3 sequences were aligned to IMGT reference sequences to assign V, D and J gene segments. For a sequence to be retained, a match of at least six nucleotides to both a V gene segment and a J gene segment was required. Rearrangements were called productive when the CDR3 lacked stop codons and stayed in frame with V and J; all others were non-productive. Following IMGT convention, CDR3 was defined as the stretch from the second conserved V-encoded cysteine to the conserved J-encoded phenylalanine. Sequences without an unambiguous match to a single V gene segment were excluded from the earlier analysis of several hundred of the donors. In an earlier analysis of 587 of the donors, V segments were called functional above 56.7% productive rearrangements and were called segregating when the between-donor standard deviation exceeded 5%. To diagnose cytomegalovirus status from the catalog of TCR beta chain sequences, a statistical classification framework was built. V and J gene assignment, in a later analysis, came from comparing TCR nucleotide sequences with IMGT/GENE-DB human TR gene sequences. A later analysis assigned CDR3 sequences and most-parsimonious VDJ recombination scenarios with the TCRdist pipeline. In a later analysis, every TCR beta chain was defined by the combination of its CDR3 amino acid sequence and its V-gene family, and reads without a unique V-gene family were dropped. A later analysis removed over 500 highly shared, low-generation-probability nucleotide sequences to deal with suspected cross-contamination and a sequencing artifact. For each public chain, a later analysis derived a clonal expansion index from normalized ranks of inferred template counts within each repertoire. Generation probabilities in a later analysis came from a VDJ recombination model fitted to out-of-frame rearrangements, and those results were checked against IGoR. A later analysis scored TCR-TCR, TCR-HLA and TCR-CMV co-occurrence with hypergeometric tests, applying a repertoire-size bias correction to TCR pairs. A later analysis estimated false discovery rates by permuting HLA or CMV assignments 20 times. In a later analysis, co-occurring TCRs were grouped using DBSCAN, and TCRdist sequence similarity was added for clustering within HLA-allele-positive subsets. Repertoires with fewer than 30,000 or more than 120,000 public chains, plus five repertoires with anomalous nucleotide sharing, were excluded from co-occurrence clustering. Held by TCRdb, this immuneACCESS table contains in-frame sequences only and omits some clones. Under half of the omission traces to an unresolved V gene where checked; the cause of the rest is unknown. That table gives V, J and clone size, and the DNA gave D and trimming. Here the sample has some 200,000 clones; over 75% occur a single time. The ten largest clones add up to 6.3% of the sample.

Comments on this clone: Its specific antigen is unknown. No base qualities exist here, and no much larger clone lies one base off it.

The cohort comprised approximately 700 healthy bone marrow donors. All cohort members were sampled while nominally healthy, although unrecorded immune exposures were likely present. The donor tested CMV seropositive, placing the donor among the 290 or so seropositive members of the cohort. Each donor provided a peripheral blood sample, and peripheral blood mononuclear cells were used for TCR beta sequencing. Genomic DNA extraction from the blood cell samples was performed with the Qiagen DNeasy Blood Extraction Kit. Sequencing was performed on PBMCs. The sequence was collected from a man aged 40-49 years in good health and CMV-seropositive. This sequence uses TRBV10-1 and TRBJ2-3; the D gene lacks a confident call. The nucleotide sequence reads TGCGCCAGCAGTGGAGAGACAGATACGCAGTATTTT. Translated, it gives CASSGETDTQYF.